What follows are 10 T cell receptor beta chains derived from one specimen sequenced in a study of shared clonotypes between healthy human individuals. Data came from immunoSEQ multiplex PCR; TCRdb stores just in-frame clones and leaves some out. The sample gives approximately 2,300,000 clones, about 90% of which show up once; around 0.38% is in the top ten. Specimen: naive CD4+ T cells from PBMCs. Stated subset: CD45RA+ positively selected. These receptors originate from a man between 18 and 29 years old in good health. Some clones in this sample may be carry-over from other donors' samples.

The V gene is TRBV28, the J gene TRBJ1-5; D unresolved. Germline V gene data show CDR1 as MDHEN and CDR2 as SYDVKM. V lost 3 bases, J lost 6 bases, and 6 bases lay in between. This CDR3 region has 12 residues. CDR3 nucleotide sequence: TGTGCCAGCAGTTTCGCGTTTCAGCCCCAGCATTTT. It specifies CASSFAFQPQHF.

This chain joins TRBV29-1 and TRBJ2-2; D is possibly TRBD2 (6 bases). CDR3 length: 15 residues. Germline V gene data show CDR1 as SQVTM and CDR2 as ANQGSEA. Between the trimmed V and J ends, which lost 7 bases and 2 bases, there was a span of 17 bases. CDR3 coding DNA: TGCAGCGCCCTGAGGGGCGGGATAAACACCGGGGAGCTGTTTTTT. Translation: CSALRGGINTGELFF.

This clone was counted a single time. The DNA for the CDR3 is TGTGCCTGGAGTCCCGGGAACGGCGAGCAGTACTTC. It is translated as CAWSPGNGEQYF. The chain couples TRBV30 to TRBJ2-7; TRBD2 is a possible D gene (5 bases). The germline V and J ends were trimmed by 2 bases and 6 bases, with 11 bases remaining between them. This CDR3 comprises 12 residues. Germline V gives CDR1 GTSNPN, CDR2 SVGIG (reference sequence).

The chain employs TRBV19 and TRBJ2-3, with D maybe TRBD2 (6 bases). Germline CDR1 is LNHDA and CDR2 is SQIVND (reference sequence). The V end lost 5 bases, the J end lost 3 bases, and 15 bases lay between the germline ends. The CDR3 is 15 amino acids. Written as DNA, the CDR3 is TGTGCCAGTAGTGGCGGGGCACGAGTTACAGATACGCAGTATTTT. Amino acid sequence: CASSGGARVTDTQYF.

The V gene is TRBV11-2, the J gene TRBJ2-7, with 7 bases fitting TRBD1. The CDR3 extends over 15 amino acids. Looked up from germline, CDR1 is SGHAT and CDR2 is FQNNGV. Trimming cost V 5 bases and J 3 bases; bases outside gene matches: 10. The DNA of the CDR3 is TGTGCCAGCAGCGCAAGCCGGGACAGATTCTACGAGCAGTACTTC. Translating it yields CASSASRDRFYEQYF. Full variable domain (missing parts from reference TRBV11-2 and TRBJ2-7): EAGVAQSPRYKIIEKRQSVAFWCNPISGHATLYWYQQILGQGPKLLIQFQNNGVVDDSQLPKDRFSAERLKGVDSTLKIQPAKLEDSAVYLCASSASRDRFYEQYFGPGTRLTVT.

CDR3 nucleotide sequence: TGTGCCAGCAGCCGTATCCGGGGAATATATGGCTACACCTTC. Its protein product is CASSRIRGIYGYTF. This chain links TRBV5-8 with TRBJ1-2; D is uncertain. The CDR3 runs 14 residues. With 4 bases removed from V and 5 bases from J, the gap between germline ends came to 15 bases. Per germline, CDR1 SGHTS and CDR2 YDEGEE.

The chain carries TRBV6-5 and TRBJ1-1; D is unclear. The V gene's germline CDR1 is MNHEY and CDR2 SVGAGI. CDR3 length equals 14 residues. Deletions cut 5 bases from V and 1 base from J, with 11 bases between. This CDR3 is CASSLVHSNTEAFF. DNA for the CDR3: TGTGCCAGCAGTCTGGTTCACTCGAACACTGAAGCTTTCTTT.

The chain is built from TRBV6-5 and TRBJ1-1; no definite D call. Deletions cut 7 bases from V and 0 bases from J, with 15 bases between. Germline V lookup: CDR1 MNHEY, CDR2 SVGAGI. The CDR3 has 15 residues. The CDR3 DNA is TGTGCCAGCACTCCCCTGAGGCCCTTGAACACTGAAGCTTTCTTT. Its protein product is CASTPLRPLNTEAFF.

The chain employs TRBV5-6 and TRBJ1-2; 7 nucleotides align to TRBD1. V trimming: 4 bases; J trimming: 5 bases; junction bases outside the gene matches: 8. Germline loops: CDR1 SGHDT, CDR2 YYEEEE. CDR3 length equals 14 residues. The CDR3 nucleotides read TGTGCCAGCAGCCGAAAAAACAGGGGATATGGCTACACCTTC. It yields the protein CASSRKNRGYGYTF.

Worth noting for this clone: At one of its ends the junction is not consistent with the germline gene, which may arise from a read error. V and J are TRBV27 and TRBJ2-7, with 7 bases aligning to TRBD1. The CDR3 has 13 residues. Germline CDR1 and CDR2: MNHEY and SMNVEV (reference sequence). This CDR3 is CASSLSPGGSVGF. CDR3 DNA sequence: TGTGCCAGCAGTTTATCGCCAGGGGGATCGGTGGGCTTC.